This T cell receptor (beta chain) stems from a study of blood T cell repertoires in COVID-19. This study enrolled people aged 18 to 89 from about two dozen US geographic areas. The germline gives CDR1 MNHEY, CDR2 SVGAGI. After removal of 2 bases from V and 6 bases from J, the junction contained 3 bases not matched to a gene. The CDR3 covers 15 residues. Repertoires were generated with immunoSEQ multiplex PCR, while TCRdb's copy carries only in-frame clones and drops some. This table holds roughly 280,000 clones, around 93% found once. The sample taken for sequencing was PBMCs or T cells enriched from blood (not recorded which). This sequence joins TRBV6-5 and TRBJ2-1; 11 bases map to TRBD2. The sequence was obtained from a middle-aged man who had been exposed to COVID-19. The CDR3: CASSYTSGSGNEQFF. CDR3 nucleotide sequence: TGTGCCAGCAGTTACACTAGCGGGAGCGGCAATGAGCAGTTCTTC.